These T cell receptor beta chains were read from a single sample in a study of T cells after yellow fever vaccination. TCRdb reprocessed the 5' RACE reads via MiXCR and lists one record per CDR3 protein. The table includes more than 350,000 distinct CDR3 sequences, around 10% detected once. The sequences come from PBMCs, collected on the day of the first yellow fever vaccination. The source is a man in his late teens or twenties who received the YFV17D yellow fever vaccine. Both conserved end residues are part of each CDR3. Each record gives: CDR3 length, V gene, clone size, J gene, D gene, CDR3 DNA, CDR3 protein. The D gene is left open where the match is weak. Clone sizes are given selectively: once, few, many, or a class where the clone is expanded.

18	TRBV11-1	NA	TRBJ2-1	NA	TGTGCCAGCAGCTTAGATTATCCCGACTATCTCTCCTACAATGAGCAGTTCTTC	CASSLDYPDYLSYNEQFF
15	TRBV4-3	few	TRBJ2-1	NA	TGCGCCAGCAGCGAAGGGCCCTATCCCTACAATGAGCAGTTCTTC	CASSEGPYPYNEQFF
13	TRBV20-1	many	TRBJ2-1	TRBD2	TGCAGCCCCCTTGAGGCGGGGGGGAATGAGCAGTTCTTC	CSPLEAGGNEQFF
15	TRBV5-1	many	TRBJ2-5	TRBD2	TGCGCCAGCAGCATTACAGCGGGGGAGCCGGGGGGCCAGTACTTC	CASSITAGEPGGQYF
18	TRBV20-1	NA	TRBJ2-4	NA	TGCAGTGCTAGAGATCCGGGGACCGCGATTCTAGCCAAAAACATTCAGTACTTC	CSARDPGTAILAKNIQYF
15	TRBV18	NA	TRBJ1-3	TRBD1	TGTGCCAGCTCACCACAGGGACAGGCGAAAAACACCATATATTTT	CASSPQGQAKNTIYF
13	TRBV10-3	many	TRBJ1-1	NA	TGTGCCATCAGTGCAGGCACATACACTGAAGCTTTCTTT	CAISAGTYTEAFF
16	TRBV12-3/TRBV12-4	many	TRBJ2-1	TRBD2	TGTGCCAGCAGTTTAAGGGGCGGGGGGGCCCACAATGAGCAGTTCTTC	CASSLRGGGAHNEQFF
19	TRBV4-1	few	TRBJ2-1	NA	TGCGCCAGCAGCCAAGATTGGGGGCTAGCGGACCCCTCCTACAATGAGCAGTTCTTC	CASSQDWGLADPSYNEQFF
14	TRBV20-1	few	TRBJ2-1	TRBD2	TGCAGTGCTAGAGACGGGGGGGGATACAATGAGCAGTTCTTC	CSARDGGGYNEQFF
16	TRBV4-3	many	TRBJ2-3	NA	TGCGCCAGCAGCCAAGAGGGCACAGGAATAACAGATACGCAGTATTTT	CASSQEGTGITDTQYF
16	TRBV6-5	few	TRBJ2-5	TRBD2	TGTGCCAGCAGTTACTCGAAGCTAGCGGGGGCCGGGACCCAGTACTTC	CASSYSKLAGAGTQYF